This entry is about one T cell receptor beta chain. What this receptor recognizes is not known. Nothing much larger sits one base from this clone, and base qualities are not available. Per the germline V gene, SGHVS is the CDR1 and FNYEAQ is the CDR2. The CDR3 sequence holds 18 residues, the cysteine and phenylalanine included. Of the read, only the CDR3 DNA is kept; its 54 bases are in frame from base 1. The germline V end is reduced by 5 bases and the J end by 3 bases; junction bases left unmatched: 17. This entry comes from a study of T cells in localized non-small cell lung cancer (dated by TCRdb to between 2020 and 2021). Regarding the study in general: The study examined T cell repertoires in roughly 240 patients with early-stage NSCLC and compared tumors with uninvolved tumor-adjacent lungs. All 220 or so NSCLC patients in the cohort were treatment-naive and had localized lung tumors that were resected. NSCLC patients had a mean age of roughly 66 years, and about 140 were male and 85 to 110 female.

TCR beta CDR3 regions were sequenced from DNA using the immunoSEQ Assay. Per the authors' processing: To compute T cell density, TCR beta template counts were normalized to usable DNA, which was estimated by amplifying housekeeping genes. Richness was estimated with the preseqR package, extrapolating to 400,000 templates for PBMC samples and 120,000 templates for tissue samples. Clonality was defined as one minus Pielou's evenness. Tissue-enriched TCRs were identified by differential abundance testing using productive amino-acid clonotypes, minimum total count 5 and alpha 0.1. The Jaccard Index and the Morisita Overlap Index were used to measure repertoire overlap between compartments. TCR beta CDR3s were clustered by GLIPH together with public tetramer-defined viral CDR3s, and at least three viral sequences plus V-gene enrichment were required for viral motifs. What TCRdb holds here is the immuneACCESS table cut down to in-frame rearrangements. Part of the clones is not present; checked against another copy, under half of the missing clones reflect an unresolved V gene, and the others are unexplained. V, J and clone size are taken as reported in that table, and D and trimming were inferred from the DNA itself. This sample lists over 30,000 clones; about nine tenths were detected once. The top ten clonotypes cover around 4.1% of the sample.

Beyond this particular receptor, the publication reports: Uninvolved tumor-adjacent lung showed the highest T cell clonality, higher than tumor, which suggests more focused antigenic responses in the uninvolved tumor-adjacent lung. Because the study design was exploratory, TCR variables were selected using unadjusted p-values without false-discovery rate correction. Of the top 100 tumor clones, a median of 57 were detected in paired uninvolved adjacent lung; approximately 28 were also among that lung's top 100. Higher blood T cell density associated with longer overall survival, while higher adjacent-lung clonality associated with shorter survival. Multi-region tumor sequencing was not performed, so intratumor heterogeneity could not be excluded.

At diagnosis, tumor, uninvolved tumor-adjacent lung and peripheral blood were collected and then preserved as a mix of FFPE and fresh-frozen material. For TCR repertoire profiling, blood samples were analyzed as peripheral blood mononuclear cells. Material: peripheral blood, obtained before any cancer treatment. This receptor was taken from a man aged 40-75 years with stage I lung adenocarcinoma. Recombination connected TRBV7-6 to TRBJ2-5; TRBD2 aligns with 8 central bases. This receptor carries the CDR3 CASSPGIAGRGLEETQYF. The DNA is as follows: TGTGCCAGCAGCCCAGGGATAGCGGGGAGAGGACTAGAAGAGACCCAGTACTTC. Supplemented by the reference TRBV7-6 and TRBJ2-5 proteins around the CDR3, the complete variable domain is GAGVSQSPRYKVTKRGQDVALRCDPISGHVSLYWYRQALGQGPEFLTYFNYEAQQDKSGLPNDRFSAERPEGSISTLTIQRTEQRDSAMYRCASSPGIAGRGLEETQYFGPGTRLLVL.